This entry is about one TCR beta chain. Authors' data handling: Amplification with reference gene primers provided the estimates of nucleated cell counts. The protocol was immunoSEQ multiplex PCR, while the TCRdb copy is restricted to in-frame clones and leaves out a portion. V, J and clone size reflect that table, while D and trimming were determined from the DNA. The table has about 160,000 clones, roughly four fifths seen once; the top ten hold 13% to 15%. These data come from a study of blood T cell repertoires in COVID-19. As for the study in general: The United States, Italy and Spain supplied acute and convalescent COVID-19 samples. T cells, B-cell-depleted T cells, or PBMCs provided the cDNA or gDNA that served as material.

The CDR3 is 16 residues long. The V and J ends lost 3 bases and 1 base respectively, with 13 bases between them. Looked up from germline, CDR1 is MNHNS and CDR2 is SASEGT. This TCR was recovered from a human donor with acute or convalescent COVID-19. The donor label of this sample is uncertain. Material: peripheral blood. This chain uses TRBV6-1 with TRBJ1-3, with D perhaps TRBD1 (5 bases). Here the CDR3 reads CASSDGSGVSGNTIYF. The CDR3 DNA reads TGTGCCAGCAGTGACGGGTCGGGGGTTTCTGGAAACACCATATATTTT.